These 9 T cell receptor beta chains were all obtained from the same sample, sequenced in a study of shared clonotypes between healthy human individuals (dated by TCRdb to 2020 to 2021). CD8 naive samples were CD45RO-negative cells positively selected for CCR7, giving a CD45RA+CCR7+ population that excluded TemRA cells. Library preparation was by the immunoSEQ multiplex PCR assay. In its TCRdb copy, this immuneACCESS table keeps in-frame sequences only and misses some clones. Where compared with another copy, unresolved V genes explain less than half of these, and the others have no known cause. In this sample the table shows about 2.1 million clones, 90% to 95% of which occur a single time. The ten largest clonotypes hold more than 1.5% of the sample. Sequencing was performed on naive CD8+ T cells from PBMCs. This specimen's cell subset or site label, per the study, means: CD45RA+CCR7+. Receptor source: a man aged 18 to 30 in good health. Some clones in this sample may be carry-over from other donors' samples.

This chain uses TRBV27 with TRBJ1-2; TRBD1 might be the D (5 bases). The CDR3 runs 11 residues. Trimming removed 9 bases from V and 4 bases from J, with 9 bases in between. Germline V lookup: CDR1 MNHEY, CDR2 SMNVEV (reference sequence). The CDR3 protein is CASGGPYGYTF. CDR3 coding DNA: TGTGCCAGTGGGGGTCCCTATGGCTACACCTTC.

The chain is built from TRBV7-2 and TRBJ1-2; D ambiguous. Germline V lookup: CDR1 SGHTA, CDR2 FQGNSA. The CDR3 runs 14 residues. Trimming left V 2 bases short and J 0 bases short, with 7 bases between. The CDR3 sequence: CASSLLLPNYGYTF. Written as DNA, the CDR3 is TGTGCCAGCAGCTTATTGCTACCTAACTATGGCTACACCTTC.

The chain joins TRBV6-5 to TRBJ1-4; the D is unclear. The germline gives CDR1 MNHEY, CDR2 SVGAGI. The V gene lost 2 bases and the J gene lost 4 bases, with 5 bases spanning the gap. CDR3 length: 13 amino acids. CDR3 DNA sequence: TGTGCCAGCAGTTACGCTTATAATGAAAAACTGTTTTTT. It yields the protein CASSYAYNEKLFF.

The V gene is TRBV2, the J gene TRBJ2-1, with D tentatively TRBD1 (5 bases). Trimming removed 7 bases at V and 5 bases at J, with 9 bases between. This CDR3 comprises 12 residues. CDR1 SNHLY and CDR2 FYNNEI come from the germline V gene. This CDR3 reads CASIQGHNEQFF. The CDR3 region has the DNA TGTGCCAGCATTCAGGGCCACAATGAGCAGTTCTTC.

The chain combines TRBV12-5 with TRBJ2-3; 16 bases are a match to TRBD2. The CDR3 runs 17 residues. Germline V gives CDR1 LGHNT, CDR2 FRNRAP. Trimming at V came to 5 bases and at J to 2 bases, leaving 4 bases not matched to a gene. In nucleotides, the CDR3 is TGTGCTAGTGGTCTGGGGACTAGCGGGAGGGCCACAGATACGCAGTATTTT. Its translation is CASGLGTSGRATDTQYF.

The V call is TRBV6-1, the J call TRBJ2-5; 14 nucleotides line up with TRBD2. Germline V gene sequence: CDR1 MNHNS, CDR2 SASEGT. V was pared by 5 bases and J by 1 base, with 9 bases of the junction left unmatched. This CDR3 is built from 18 residues. DNA for the CDR3: TGTGCCAGCAGTCAAGGACTAGCGGGAGGTCCGACCCAAGAGACCCAGTACTTC. This translates into CASSQGLAGGPTQETQYF.

CDR3 DNA sequence: TGCGCCAGCAGCCAAGATCTAGCGGAGGGGGGAAATGAGCAGTTCTTC. Translating gives CASSQDLAEGGNEQFF. The V gene is TRBV4-3, the J gene TRBJ2-1; D is perhaps TRBD2 (7 bases). The CDR3 loop spans 16 amino acids. Germline V gene sequence: CDR1 LGHNA, CDR2 YSLEER. The V gene lost 0 bases and the J gene lost 7 bases, with 16 bases spanning the gap.

The chain combines TRBV5-6 with TRBJ2-7, with TRBD2 as a possible D gene (5 bases). CDR1 and CDR2 (germline): SGHDT, YYEEEE. The CDR3 runs 14 residues. The V and J ends lost 4 bases and 2 bases respectively, with 13 bases between them. The CDR3 DNA is TGTGCCAGCAGCCTCGGACTTCGCGCCTACGAGCAGTACTTC. Its protein product is CASSLGLRAYEQYF.

The chain has TRBV11-2 and TRBJ2-3; D gene unclear. The CDR3 consists of 14 residues. In germline, CDR1 is SGHAT, CDR2 FQNNGV. V dropped 4 bases and J dropped 2 bases, with 10 bases sitting between them. In nucleotides, the CDR3 is TGTGCCAGCAGCTACCGGGCCGACACAGATACGCAGTATTTT. This encodes CASSYRADTDTQYF.